This passage covers 16 T cell receptor beta chains from one sample sequenced in a study of shared clonotypes between healthy human individuals. Assay used: immunoSEQ multiplex PCR; TCRdb lists only in-frame clones, some missing. The table has roughly 500,000 clones, 79% seen once; the top ten hold approximately 12%. Sequencing was done on a sample of PBMCs. The receptors derive from a woman between 35 and 50 years old in good health. Some clones in this sample may be carry-over from other donors' samples.

V usage is TRBV27 and J usage is TRBJ2-2; TRBD1 aligns across 8 bases. There are 16 residues in the CDR3. Looked up from germline, CDR1 is MNHEY and CDR2 is SMNVEV (reference sequence). With V trimmed by 3 bases and J by 2 bases, 5 bases remained unmatched. CDR3 amino acids: CASSLFTGGNTGELFF. In DNA form, the CDR3 reads TGTGCCAGCAGTTTGTTTACAGGGGGTAACACCGGGGAGCTGTTTTTT.

The chain combines TRBV5-1 with TRBJ2-3, with unresolved D. Trimming cost V 0 bases and J 2 bases, with 10 bases left between them. CDR1 and CDR2 (germline): SGHRS, YFSETQ. CDR3 length: 15 residues. CDR3 in DNA: TGCGCCAGCAGCTTGGAGGGCAGAAACACAGATACGCAGTATTTT. It is translated as CASSLEGRNTDTQYF.

The chain carries TRBV2 and TRBJ1-1; the match to TRBD1 covers 8 bases. CDR1 is SNHLY and CDR2 is FYNNEI in the germline V gene. CDR3 length: 15 amino acids. J lost 0 bases, V lost 5 bases, and 5 bases had no gene match. The CDR3 region is CASSRQGLMNTEAFF. The CDR3 DNA reads TGTGCCAGCAGTCGACAGGGGCTCATGAACACTGAAGCTTTCTTT.

This clone has a count of ten or more. This chain uses TRBV28 with TRBJ2-3; D uncertain. Germline V gene data show CDR1 as MDHEN and CDR2 as SYDVKM. V was shortened by 6 bases and J by 4 bases, with 20 bases between the two germline ends. CDR3 length: 16 residues. In nucleotides, the CDR3 is TGTGCCAGCAGCCGCTCTATAGGGTTGCGCGCAGATACGCAGTATTTT. Translation gives CASSRSIGLRADTQYF.

This sequence joins TRBV18 and TRBJ1-1, with 10 bases lining up with TRBD1. Germline V gives CDR1 KGHSH, CDR2 LQKENI. The junction had 1 base not matched to a gene; V was cut back by 2 bases and J by 7 bases. The length of the CDR3 is 13 residues. The DNA for the CDR3 is TGTGCCAGCTCACCAAGGGACAGGGGTGAAGCTTTCTTT. Translating it yields CASSPRDRGEAFF.

The rearrangement joins TRBV27 to TRBJ2-7; 14 positions agree with TRBD2. Germline CDR1 MNHEY, CDR2 SMNVEV (reference sequence). This CDR3 spans 16 amino acids. J gave up 4 bases and V 5 bases, and 7 bases lay outside the gene matches. CDR3 sequence reads: CASSPGTSGSRYEQYF. The DNA of the CDR3 is TGTGCCAGCAGTCCCGGGACTAGCGGGAGCCGGTACGAGCAGTACTTC.

This clone came up a few times. V is TRBV18 and J is TRBJ2-2; 16 nucleotides align to TRBD2. The trim removed 3 bases at V and 2 bases at J, leaving 3 bases unmatched. This CDR3 comprises 18 residues. Per the germline V gene, CDR1 is KGHSH and CDR2 is LQKENI. This CDR3 is CASSPGLAGGVNTGELFF. The CDR3 DNA sequence: TGTGCCAGCTCACCGGGACTAGCGGGAGGGGTCAACACCGGGGAGCTGTTTTTT. The entire variable domain, with the rest obtained from reference TRBV18 and TRBJ2-2, is as follows: NAGVMQNPRHLVRRRGQEARLRCSPMKGHSHVYWYRQLPEEGLKFMVYLQKENIIDESGMPKERFSAEFPKEGPSILRIQQVVRGDSAAYFCASSPGLAGGVNTGELFFGEGSRLTVL.

The chain links TRBV6-1 to TRBJ2-2; 11 bases map to TRBD2. Germline CDR1 MNHNS, CDR2 SASEGT. V dropped 5 bases and J dropped 5; count of bases not matched to a gene: 4. There are 15 residues in the CDR3. CDR3 amino acids: CASSLRLAGTGELFF. Here the CDR3 DNA reads TGTGCCAGCAGTCTACGACTAGCGGGAACCGGGGAGCTGTTTTTT.

The table lists this clone with a count of one. V usage is TRBV29-1 and J usage is TRBJ2-1; 9 positions agree with TRBD1. The CDR3 extends over 15 amino acids. Germline assignment: CDR1 SQVTM and CDR2 ANQGSEA. J gave up 2 bases and V 1 base, and 3 bases lay outside the gene matches. CDR3 sequence: CSVEGGQGTYNEQFF. Written as DNA, the CDR3 is TGCAGCGTTGAAGGGGGACAGGGTACCTACAATGAGCAGTTCTTC.

The genes are TRBV27 and TRBJ2-7; TRBD2 might be the D (6 bases). The germline gives CDR1 MNHEY, CDR2 SMNVEV (reference sequence). The CDR3 is 14 residues long. V was clipped by 7 bases and J by 5 bases, with 18 bases between them. CDR3 sequence reads: CASNIIGGPNEQYF. CDR3 bases: TGTGCCAGCAATATAATCGGGGGACCCAACGAGCAGTACTTC.

J is TRBJ2-1 and V is TRBV5-1, with a weak D call TRBD1 (5 bases). The CDR3 is 15 residues long. Germline V CDR1 and CDR2: SGHRS, YFSETQ. V was shortened by 3 bases and J by 1 base, with 11 bases between the two germline ends. CDR3 sequence: CASSSTQGSYNEQFF. For the CDR3, the DNA is TGCGCCAGCAGCTCTACCCAGGGTTCCTACAATGAGCAGTTCTTC.

The CDR3 loop is CASSSYRQGKTEAFF. The CDR3 region has the DNA TGTGCCAGCAGCTCCTACCGACAGGGGAAAACTGAAGCTTTCTTT. The rearrangement links TRBV7-2 to TRBJ1-1, with TRBD1 matching over 8 bases. CDR3 length: 15 residues. CDR1 and CDR2 (germline): SGHTA, FQGNSA. The trim removed 4 bases at V and 5 bases at J, leaving 9 bases unmatched. The variable domain in full, completed from reference TRBV7-2 and TRBJ1-1, reads GAGVSQSPSNKVTEKGKDVELRCDPISGHTALYWYRQSLGQGLEFLIYFQGNSAPDKSGLPSDRFSAERTGGSVSTLTIQRTQQEDSAVYLCASSSYRQGKTEAFFGQGTRLTVV.

To note about this clone: It differs at one base from a far larger clone, so likely a read error. The rearrangement uses TRBV4-2 and TRBJ2-1; 9 positions agree with TRBD2. V trimming: 2 bases; J trimming: 7 bases; junction bases outside the gene matches: 6. The germline V gene has CDR1 LGHNA and CDR2 YNFKEQ. This CDR3 comprises 15 residues. Here the CDR3 DNA reads TGTGCCAGCAGCCAAAATAGCGGGAGTCATAATGAGCAGTTCTTC. Encoded protein: CASSQNSGSHNEQFF.

The J gene is TRBJ2-7, the V gene TRBV4-1; D remains ambiguous. The CDR3 extends over 15 amino acids. Deletions cut 1 base from V and 0 bases from J, with 10 bases between. Germline V lookup: CDR1 MGHRA, CDR2 YSYEKL. The CDR3 sequence is CASSQGQYHSYEQYF. The DNA of the CDR3 is TGCGCCAGCAGCCAAGGGCAGTACCACTCCTACGAGCAGTACTTC.

CDR3 sequence reads: CASSSPLASSYNEQFF. CDR3 sequence (DNA): TGTGCCAGCAGCTCCCCACTAGCGTCCTCCTACAATGAGCAGTTCTTC. The chain combines TRBV7-9 with TRBJ2-1; TRBD2 agrees at 7 bases. With 4 bases clipped from V and 0 bases from J, the junction kept 6 bases outside the gene matches. The CDR3 length is 16 residues. The germline V gene has CDR1 SEHNR and CDR2 FQNEAQ (reference sequence).

This clone was detected a few times. Other DNA sequences in this specimen translate into the identical CDR3. The J gene is TRBJ2-2, the V gene TRBV9, with D uncertain. The V end lost 0 bases, the J end lost 6 bases, and 3 bases lay between the germline ends. This CDR3 is built from 12 residues. CDR1 and CDR2 from the germline V gene are SGDLS and YYNGEE. The DNA of the CDR3 is TGTGCCAGCAGCGTAGAACCCGGGGAGCTGTTTTTT. As protein: CASSVEPGELFF.